The clone carrying this T cell receptor beta chain has ten or more counts. Its specificity is unknown. RNA transcripts yielded amplified TCR beta CDR3 regions. During a first-round RT-PCR of the TCR CDR3, the HTBI primer set was used. Using its own MiXCR run on the multiplex PCR reads, TCRdb lists one record per CDR3 protein. The sample holds approximately 380,000 distinct CDR3 sequences, about an eighth seen once. This entry comes from a study of T cells in Graves' hyperthyroidism and ophthalmopathy. Uncontrolled infection, other autoimmune disease, pregnancy or lactation disqualified patients from enrolment. Cells are PBMCs isolated from roughly 10 ml of fresh blood. Study-wide points: Expanded thyroid clonotypes (above 0.001) were mostly also found in blood.

The clonotype originates from a man aged 45-65 years with Graves' ophthalmopathy. Sequencing was done on a sample of blood.

CDR3: CASSDWGGNEKLFF. DNA of the CDR3: TGTGCCAGCAGTGATTGGGGGGGGAATGAAAAACTGTTTTTT. This rearrangement joins TRBV6-1 to TRBJ1-4, with D perhaps matching TRBD1 (5 bases). Looked up from germline, CDR1 is MNHNS and CDR2 is SASEGT. The CDR3 has 14 residues. V lost 3 bases, J lost 5 bases, and 10 bases lay in between.